Each of the 15 T cell receptor beta chains below was sequenced from the same sample in a study of CD8 T cells in ankylosing spondylitis. Findings of the study overall: For ankylosing spondylitis blood, a TCR beta motif of eight or nine highly homologous variants appeared characteristic.

Their recognized antigens are unknown. TCRdb called the 5' RACE reads again in MiXCR, with one record for every CDR3 protein. The sample consists of some 700,000 distinct CDR3 sequences, around 17% of them appearing once. The sample comprised blood, either unsorted or a sorted T cell fraction (not recorded which). The receptors originated from a male donor with ankylosing spondylitis.

This rearrangement joins TRBV12-3 or TRBV12-4 to TRBJ2-3; 11 nucleotides line up with TRBD2. With V trimmed by 6 bases and J by 5 bases, 10 bases remained unmatched. The CDR3 has 16 amino acids. DNA of the CDR3: TGTGCCAGCAGAATTAGCGGGAGGGCCATCGGAGATACGCAGTATTTT. Encoded protein: CASRISGRAIGDTQYF.

This clonotype was counted between two and nine times. The chain recombines TRBV7-9 with TRBJ1-4, with a possible D match to TRBD1 (5 bases). CDR1 and CDR2 from the germline V gene are SEHNR and FQNEAQ (reference sequence). Between the trimmed V and J ends, which lost 5 bases and 8 bases, there was a span of 24 bases. The CDR3 extends over 17 amino acids. CDR3 loop: CASSPSGSGLVPEKLFF. CDR3 DNA sequence: TGTGCCAGCAGCCCGTCGGGATCAGGGTTGGTTCCCGAAAAACTGTTTTTT. The complete variable domain, with remaining parts taken from reference TRBV7-9 and TRBJ1-4, reads DTGVSQNPRHKITKRGQNVTFRCDPISEHNRLYWYRQTLGQGPEFLTYFQNEAQLEKSRLLSDRFSAERPKGSFSTLEIQRTEQGDSAMYLCASSPSGSGLVPEKLFFGSGTQLSVL.

The chain recombines TRBV10-3 with TRBJ2-1, with 11 bases lining up with TRBD1. This CDR3 region has 16 residues. Per the germline V gene, CDR1 is ENHRY and CDR2 is SYGVKD. The junction had 7 bases not matched to a gene; V was cut back by 2 bases and J by 7 bases. CDR3 in amino acids: CAISETGTGGGNEQFF. As DNA, the CDR3 is TGTGCCATCAGTGAGACCGGGACAGGGGGTGGGAATGAGCAGTTCTTC.

This sequence joins TRBV7-9 and TRBJ2-7; D tentatively fits TRBD1 or TRBD2 (5 bases each). Trimming stripped 8 bases from V and 2 bases from J, with 13 bases between. The germline gives CDR1 SEHNR, CDR2 FQNEAQ (reference sequence). The CDR3 extends over 13 amino acids. This chain's CDR3 is CASGGQGAYEQYF. The DNA for the CDR3 is TGTGCCAGCGGGGGTCAGGGCGCCTACGAGCAGTACTTC. Full variable domain (remainder filled in from reference TRBV7-9 and TRBJ2-7): DTGVSQNPRHKITKRGQNVTFRCDPISEHNRLYWYRQTLGQGPEFLTYFQNEAQLEKSRLLSDRFSAERPKGSFSTLEIQRTEQGDSAMYLCASGGQGAYEQYFGPGTRLTVT.

The table lists this clonotype with many counts. This chain joins TRBV29-1 and TRBJ1-1, with 8 bases matching TRBD1. CDR3 length: 14 amino acids. Per germline, CDR1 SQVTM and CDR2 ANQGSEA. J was trimmed by 8 bases and V by 2 bases; bases with no gene match: 10. CDR3 sequence (DNA): TGCAGCGTTGAACGGACAGGGTCCCTGCGGGAAGCTTTCTTT. As protein: CSVERTGSLREAFF.

V is TRBV7-8 and J is TRBJ2-1, with D possibly matching TRBD2 (6 bases). Trimming shortened V by 8 bases and J by 8 bases, and 19 bases separated the two germline ends. The CDR3 has 14 amino acids. Germline V gene lookup returns CDR1 SGHVS and CDR2 FQNEAQ. The CDR3 coding sequence is TGTGCCAGCGGCCGCGTGGGGGGATCATATGAGCAGTTCTTC. Translating it yields CASGRVGGSYEQFF.

The V gene is TRBV3-1, the J gene TRBJ2-7; TRBD1 might be the D (6 bases). This CDR3 is 14 amino acids long. In germline, CDR1 is LGHDT, CDR2 YNNKEL (reference sequence). V was shortened by 1 base and J by 3 bases, with 10 bases between the two germline ends. The CDR3 DNA reads as TGTGCCAGCAGCCAAGGACAGGTCGACTACGAGCAGTACTTC. Translated, it gives CASSQGQVDYEQYF.

In its sample, this clonotype was seen many times. This chain links TRBV7-2 with TRBJ1-5; 8 bases line up with TRBD1. Trimming cost V 5 bases and J 0 bases; bases outside gene matches: 3. Germline V gives CDR1 SGHTA, CDR2 FQGNSA. The CDR3 has 15 amino acids. The CDR3 region is CASSRTGNSNQPQHF. The CDR3 bases are TGTGCCAGCAGCAGGACAGGGAATAGCAATCAGCCCCAGCATTTT.

For the CDR3, the DNA is TGTGCCAGCAGCTCCGACTGGGCGGGAGGCAATGAGCAGTTCTTC. This sequence encodes CASSSDWAGGNEQFF. This sequence joins TRBV6-1 and TRBJ2-1; 8 bases match TRBD2. Germline V gives CDR1 MNHNS, CDR2 SASEGT. The V and J ends lost 6 bases and 6 bases, in that order; junction bases with no gene match: 10. The CDR3 consists of 15 residues.

There are a few counts of this clonotype. This rearrangement joins TRBV27 to TRBJ2-7; possibly TRBD1 for D (6 bases). This CDR3 has 14 amino acids. The V gene's germline CDR1 is MNHEY and CDR2 SMNVEV (reference sequence). The germline V and J ends were trimmed by 4 bases and 6 bases, with 16 bases remaining between them. Here the CDR3 DNA reads TGTGCCAGCAGTTCAACAGGGTACGTTGGCGAGCAGTACTTC. Protein product: CASSSTGYVGEQYF.

V is TRBV30 and J is TRBJ1-3; the D is unclear. Per the germline V gene, CDR1 is GTSNPN and CDR2 is SVGIG (reference sequence). V was trimmed by 4 bases and J by 0 bases, leaving 19 bases between them. This CDR3 is 17 amino acids long. This chain's CDR3 is CAWTSGRPNYSGNTIYF. CDR3 nucleotide sequence: TGTGCCTGGACTAGTGGCCGACCGAACTACTCTGGAAACACCATATATTTT.

The CDR3 region has the DNA TGCGCCAGCAGCCAAGTTTGGGACGGCACTGAAGCTTTCTTT. As protein: CASSQVWDGTEAFF. The chain carries TRBV4-1 and TRBJ1-1; the D gene is possibly TRBD1 (5 bases). The CDR3 contains 14 residues. The V end was cut by 1 base, the J end by 4 bases, with 10 bases between. Germline lookup yields CDR1 MGHRA and CDR2 YSYEKL.

The chain recombines TRBV3-1 with TRBJ1-1; possible D gene TRBD1, 6 bases. Germline CDR1 is LGHDT and CDR2 is YNNKEL (reference sequence). Trimming removed 1 base from V and 4 bases from J, with 19 bases in between. The CDR3 runs 17 residues. CDR3 residues: CASSQARSGGPSTEAFF. The CDR3 coding sequence is TGTGCCAGCAGCCAAGCACGATCGGGGGGCCCCAGCACTGAAGCTTTCTTT.

Written as DNA, the CDR3 is TGTGCCAGCAGTTTATCGTCTAGCGGGGGAATAAAGGTTGGCGTCCTGACTTTC. Protein: CASSLSSSGGIKVGVLTF. The V call is TRBV27, the J call TRBJ2-6; 10 bases line up with TRBD2. Germline lookup yields CDR1 MNHEY and CDR2 SMNVEV (reference sequence). This CDR3 is 18 amino acids long. The V segment lost 0 bases and the J segment 12 bases; nucleotides outside the gene matches: 14.

This clonotype showed up many times. CDR3 sequence: CSVRGGGYNEQFF. For the CDR3, the DNA is TGCAGCGTTCGCGGGGGAGGCTACAATGAGCAGTTCTTC. This sequence joins TRBV29-1 and TRBJ2-1, with 7 bases matching TRBD2. The CDR3 runs 13 residues. Germline-derived CDR1 and CDR2 are SQVTM and ANQGSEA. The V and J ends lost 5 bases and 3 bases, in that order; junction bases with no gene match: 4.